The T cell receptor (beta chain) under discussion was sequenced for a study of regulatory T cells in long-lasting Graves disease. This clonotype was counted ten times or more. What it recognizes is unknown. Time point in this sample: newly diagnosed GD, antithyroid drugs for less than 3 months. PBMCs were the source of the RNA used for TCR sequencing. An endocrinology department in Xi'an, China, supplied the patients. Trimming left V 4 bases short and J 2 bases short, with 10 bases between. Per germline, CDR1 KGHDR and CDR2 SFDVKD. This CDR3 has 14 amino acids. Library construction for TCR beta used iRepertoire HTBI primers and Arm-PCR of CDR3 regions. TCRdb re-called the multiplex PCR reads through MiXCR, storing one row per CDR3 protein. The sample consists of fewer than 650,000 distinct CDR3 sequences, around 17% of them appearing once. Overall study findings and caveats: Relative to newly diagnosed Graves' patients, persistent ones had lower TCR diversity.

The same data also went into a second study, on T cells in Graves' hyperthyroidism and ophthalmopathy. That source notes: In the first-round RT-PCR of the TCR CDR3, the HTBI primer set was used. Ophthalmopathy was model-predicted a median about 6.7 months pre-onset.

V usage is TRBV24-1 and J usage is TRBJ1-2; no definite D call. The receptor comes from a woman between 25 and 40 years old with Graves disease. Sequences were derived from peripheral blood mononuclear cells (PBMCs), sampled at new diagnosis, from a patient treated with antithyroid drugs. The CDR3 here is CATSDNGLNYGYTF. The CDR3 DNA reads as TGTGCCACCAGTGACAACGGGCTAAACTATGGCTACACCTTC.